This entry is about one T cell receptor (beta chain). The sample is drawn from a study of blood T cell repertoires in COVID-19. As for the study in general: COVID-19 samples collected from the United States, Italy and Spain covered acute and convalescent phases. PBMCs, B-cell-depleted T cells, or T cells provided the cDNA or gDNA that made up the material.

Original analysis: By means of reference gene primer amplification, nucleated cell counts were estimated. Data came from immunoSEQ multiplex PCR; TCRdb stores just in-frame clones and leaves some out. V, J and clone size reflect that table, while D and trimming were determined from the DNA. The sample shows roughly 71,000 clones, approximately 90% of them seen only once. Trimming shortened V by 0 bases and J by 7 bases, and 10 bases separated the two germline ends. CDR1 GTSNPN and CDR2 SVGIG come from the germline V gene (reference sequence). This CDR3 comprises 13 residues. The receptor was derived from a young man with acute or convalescent COVID-19. V is TRBV30 and J is TRBJ1-5, with D possibly matching TRBD1 (5 bases). Specimen: peripheral blood. CDR3 in DNA: TGTGCCTGGAGTGTTCGGGGGGTCCAGCCCCAGCATTTT. It codes for CAWSVRGVQPQHF.